The rows below give T cell receptor beta chains drawn from one sample of a study of blood T cell repertoires in COVID-19. Generated by immunoSEQ multiplex PCR, the TCRdb table keeps only in-frame clones and is missing some. The top ten clones hold about 1.2% of a sample with roughly 250,000 clones, around 88% of them seen once. Material: PBMCs or T cells enriched from blood (not recorded which). These receptors all come from a middle-aged woman with acute COVID-19. Both conserved end residues are trimmed from each CDR3. The D gene is left open where the match is weak.

>TRBJ2-4|TRBV4-1|-
ASSQVGGNIQY
>TRBJ1-1|TRBV3-1/TRBV3-2|-
ASSQDPGTNTEAF
>TRBJ2-1|TRBV30|-
AWSFGASREF
>TRBJ1-3|TRBV18|TRBD1
ASSPGRLGQGASGNTIY
>TRBJ1-1|TRBV25-1|-
ASSARRGGAEAF
>TRBJ1-2|TRBV7-2|-
ASSQQGTYNYGYT
>TRBJ1-2|TRBV19|-
ASSIGGRGPYGYT
>TRBJ2-7|TRBV29-1|-
SVGVRAGNYEQY
>TRBJ2-5|TRBV7-2|TRBD2
ASSFTRGGSTAQY
>TRBJ1-5|TRBV5-1|TRBD1
ASSLNPGGYQPQH
>TRBJ1-1|TRBV30|-
YGGLNTEAF
>TRBJ2-5|TRBV5-4|TRBD2
ASSLRREEGGETQY
>TRBJ2-2|TRBV30|-
AWNSGLAIGELF
>TRBJ1-3|TRBV27|-
ASSPRSGNTIY